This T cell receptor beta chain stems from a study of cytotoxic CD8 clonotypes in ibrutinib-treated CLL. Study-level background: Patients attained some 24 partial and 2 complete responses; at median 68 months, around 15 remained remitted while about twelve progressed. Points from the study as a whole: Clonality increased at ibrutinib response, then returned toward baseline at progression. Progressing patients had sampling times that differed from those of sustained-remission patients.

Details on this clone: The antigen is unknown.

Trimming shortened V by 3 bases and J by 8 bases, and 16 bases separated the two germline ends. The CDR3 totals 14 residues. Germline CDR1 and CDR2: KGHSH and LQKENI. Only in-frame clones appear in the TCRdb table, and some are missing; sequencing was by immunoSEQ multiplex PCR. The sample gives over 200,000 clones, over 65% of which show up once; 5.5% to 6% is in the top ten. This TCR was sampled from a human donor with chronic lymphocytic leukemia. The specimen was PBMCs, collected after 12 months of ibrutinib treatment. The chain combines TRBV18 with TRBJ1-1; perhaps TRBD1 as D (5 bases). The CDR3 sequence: CASSPDGPGAEAFF. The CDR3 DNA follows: TGTGCCAGCTCACCCGACGGGCCCGGGGCCGAAGCTTTCTTT.